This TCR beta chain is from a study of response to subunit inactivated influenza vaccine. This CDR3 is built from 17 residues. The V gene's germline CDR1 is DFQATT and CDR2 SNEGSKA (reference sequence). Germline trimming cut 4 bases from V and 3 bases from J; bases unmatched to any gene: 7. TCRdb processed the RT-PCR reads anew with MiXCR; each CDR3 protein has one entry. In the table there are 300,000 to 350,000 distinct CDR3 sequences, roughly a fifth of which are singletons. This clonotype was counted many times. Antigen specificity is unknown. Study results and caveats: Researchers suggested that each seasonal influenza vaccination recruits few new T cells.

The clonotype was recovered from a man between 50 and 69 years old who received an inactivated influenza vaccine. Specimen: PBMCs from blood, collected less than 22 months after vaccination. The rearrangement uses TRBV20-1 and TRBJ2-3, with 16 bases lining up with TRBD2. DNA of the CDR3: TGCAGTGCTAAAGGGACTAGCGGGAGGGCCGGAACAGATACGCAGTATTTT. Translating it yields CSAKGTSGRAGTDTQYF.